The 18 T cell receptor beta chains below come from one sample, sequenced in a study of T cell responses to AZD1222 COVID-19 vaccine. Using immunoSEQ multiplex PCR, the repertoire was profiled, and TCRdb retains in-frame clones only, with some absent. The sample includes some 55,000 clones, 89% of them seen just once. The specimen comprised peripheral blood, sampled on day 0 of AZD1222 vaccination. These receptors all come from an adult in good health.

The chain employs TRBV28 and TRBJ1-2; D unresolved. Trimming removed 6 bases from V and 2 bases from J, with 10 bases in between. The germline CDR1 and CDR2 sequences are MDHEN and SYDVKM. The CDR3 extends over 13 amino acids. Here the CDR3 reads CASRSAGNYGYTF. CDR3 in DNA: TGTGCCAGCAGGTCGGCCGGGAACTATGGCTACACCTTC.

This chain joins TRBV19 and TRBJ2-3; D is unresolved. The CDR3 covers 12 residues. Germline values: CDR1 LNHDA, CDR2 SQIVND (reference sequence). V shed 3 bases and J shed 5 bases, with 6 bases lying between them. The CDR3 loop is CASSIFRDTQYF. The DNA for the CDR3 is TGTGCCAGTAGTATTTTTAGAGATACGCAGTATTTT.

The chain uses TRBV9 and TRBJ2-1, with 8 bases identical to TRBD1. Trimming cost V 4 bases and J 2 bases; bases outside gene matches: 8. This CDR3 is 16 amino acids long. The germline V gene has CDR1 SGDLS and CDR2 YYNGEE. The CDR3 here is CASSPGGGTTYNEQFF. The CDR3 DNA reads TGTGCCAGCAGCCCAGGGGGCGGAACCACCTACAATGAGCAGTTCTTC.

The V gene is TRBV7-8, the J gene TRBJ1-5; D gene uncertain. Trimming took off 1 base at V and 0 bases at J, with 10 bases between the two ends. Germline loops: CDR1 SGHVS, CDR2 FQNEAQ. The CDR3 has 16 amino acids. Here the CDR3 DNA reads TGTGCCAGCAGCTTAGAGGGCCTGTATAGCAATCAGCCCCAGCATTTT. This gives the protein CASSLEGLYSNQPQHF.

The CDR3 region has the DNA TGTGCCAGCAGCCCGACGACCCACCCGGAAAAACTGTTTTTT. It codes for CASSPTTHPEKLFF. The chain couples TRBV7-6 to TRBJ1-4; D remains unclear. This CDR3 is built from 14 residues. Germline CDR1 and CDR2: SGHVS and FNYEAQ. The V and J ends lost 5 bases and 8 bases respectively, with 15 bases between them.

The V and J genes are TRBV7-2 and TRBJ2-7, with TRBD1 matching 12 bases. V lost 5 bases to trimming and J lost 6 bases; unmatched junction nucleotides: 11. The CDR3 sequence is 16 residues long. The germline gives CDR1 SGHTA, CDR2 FQGNSA. For the CDR3, the DNA is TGTGCCAGCAGCGGACCGGGACAGGGGGCGAGGAGCGAGCAGTACTTC. Its protein product is CASSGPGQGARSEQYF.

Details on this clone: Relative to the germline gene, one junction end is altered; a read error may explain this. V is TRBV28 and J is TRBJ2-3; D ambiguous. There are 12 residues in the CDR3. In germline, CDR1 is MDHEN, CDR2 SYDVKM. CDR3 DNA sequence: TGTACCAGCAGTTTTAGGAGAAATACGCAGTATTTT. The encoded protein is CTSSFRRNTQYF.

The chain has TRBV11-2 and TRBJ1-2; TRBD1 matches at 12 bases. CDR3 length: 16 residues. The germline V gene encodes CDR1 SGHAT and CDR2 FQNNGV. J lost 6 bases, V lost 3 bases, and 8 bases had no gene match. The CDR3 sequence: CASSFPGGQGANGYTF. CDR3 coding DNA: TGTGCCAGCAGCTTCCCGGGGGGACAGGGGGCTAATGGCTACACCTTC.

The sample holds one count of this clone. The chain uses TRBV28 and TRBJ2-1; 8 nucleotides agree with TRBD2. CDR1 and CDR2 (germline): MDHEN, SYDVKM. The CDR3 contains 18 residues. The junction had 12 bases not matched to a gene; V was cut back by 2 bases and J by 3 bases. CDR3 loop: CASSLVPRRGAVYNEQFF. The CDR3 coding sequence is TGTGCCAGCAGTTTAGTCCCGCGGCGGGGGGCCGTCTACAATGAGCAGTTCTTC.

This sequence joins TRBV19 and TRBJ1-2, with D hard to call. V lost 3 bases and J 0 bases, leaving 5 bases between the germline ends. The CDR3 extends over 13 amino acids. CDR1 is LNHDA and CDR2 is SQIVND in the germline V gene (reference sequence). CDR3 sequence (DNA): TGTGCCAGTAGTATCGATGCTAACTATGGCTACACCTTC. It is translated as CASSIDANYGYTF.

In this sample, this clone turned up once. V usage is TRBV28 and J usage is TRBJ2-5, with a weak D call TRBD2 (5 bases). V lost 2 bases, J lost 5 bases, and 15 bases lay in between. This CDR3 has 15 amino acids. In germline, CDR1 is MDHEN, CDR2 SYDVKM. CDR3 DNA: TGTGCCAGCAGTTTAGGTATGGACTTTGTGGAGACCCAGTACTTC. Amino acid sequence: CASSLGMDFVETQYF.

This clone was counted between two and nine times. The rearrangement joins TRBV11-2 to TRBJ2-2; D is unresolved. The CDR3 is made up of 12 amino acids. CDR1 is SGHAT, CDR2 FQNNGV, per germline. With 2 bases removed from V and 2 bases from J, the gap between germline ends came to 0 bases. Here the CDR3 DNA reads TGTGCCAGCAGCTTAAACACCGGGGAGCTGTTTTTT. As protein: CASSLNTGELFF.

This chain links TRBV28 with TRBJ1-2; TRBD1 agrees at 7 bases. Germline V gene lookup returns CDR1 MDHEN and CDR2 SYDVKM. V dropped 10 bases and J dropped 3; count of bases not matched to a gene: 5. CDR3 size: 12 residues. The CDR3 is CAIRDSYYGYTF. The CDR3 bases are TGTGCCATTAGGGACAGTTACTATGGCTACACCTTC.

The genes are TRBV28 and TRBJ1-4; TRBD1 is a possible D gene (5 bases). Deletions cut 7 bases from V and 8 bases from J, with 20 bases between. Germline loops: CDR1 MDHEN, CDR2 SYDVKM. The CDR3 consists of 15 residues. CDR3 sequence: CASKTGRSLSEKLFF. The CDR3 nucleotides are TGTGCCAGCAAAACAGGTCGATCTTTAAGCGAAAAACTGTTTTTT.

CDR3 sequence reads: CASSEMGQGKTNYGYTF. Here the CDR3 DNA reads TGCGCCAGCAGTGAGATGGGACAGGGGAAAACTAACTATGGCTACACCTTC. The chain uses TRBV10-2 and TRBJ1-2, with TRBD1 matching 10 bases. V trimming: 2 bases; J trimming: 0 bases; junction bases outside the gene matches: 6. Germline CDR1 and CDR2: WSHSY and SAAADI. This CDR3 is built from 17 residues.

The chain uses TRBV5-1 and TRBJ2-1, with 7 bases matching TRBD2. CDR3 length: 15 amino acids. V lost 3 bases and J lost 8; bases outside the gene matches: 11. Germline CDR1 reads SGHRS; CDR2 reads YFSETQ. CDR3 nucleotides: TGCGCCAGCAGCTCTGGGTCTAGCGGAGGGGATGAGCAGTTCTTC. Translated: CASSSGSSGGDEQFF.

This chain connects TRBV6-5 to TRBJ2-1, with TRBD2 as a possible D gene (6 bases). V was pared by 7 bases and J by 8 bases, with 9 bases between. Germline values: CDR1 MNHEY, CDR2 SVGAGI. The CDR3 is made up of 11 amino acids. DNA for the CDR3: TGTGCCAGCAAGCGGAGGGATGAGCAGTTCTTC. It specifies CASKRRDEQFF.

This clone was recorded once. The chain carries TRBV29-1 and TRBJ2-7; no clear D gene. This CDR3 region has 13 residues. V lost 4 bases and J lost 2, with 12 bases in between. From germline, CDR1 is SQVTM and CDR2 ANQGSEA. The CDR3: CSVGTDTTYEQYF. The CDR3 region has the DNA TGCAGCGTTGGTACAGATACCACCTACGAGCAGTACTTC.